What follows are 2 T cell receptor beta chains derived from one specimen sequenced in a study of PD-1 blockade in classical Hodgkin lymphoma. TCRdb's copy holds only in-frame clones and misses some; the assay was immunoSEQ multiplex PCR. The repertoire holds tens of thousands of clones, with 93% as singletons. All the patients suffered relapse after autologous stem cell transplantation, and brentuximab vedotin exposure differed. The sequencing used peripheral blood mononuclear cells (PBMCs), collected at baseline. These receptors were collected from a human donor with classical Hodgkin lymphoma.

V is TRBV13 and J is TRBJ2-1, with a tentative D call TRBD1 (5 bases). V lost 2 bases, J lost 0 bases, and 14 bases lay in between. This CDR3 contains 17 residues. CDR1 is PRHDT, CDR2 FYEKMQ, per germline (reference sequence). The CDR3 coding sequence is TGTGCCAGCAGCTTAAAGACAGTCTTTAGCTCCTACAATGAGCAGTTCTTC. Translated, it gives CASSLKTVFSSYNEQFF.

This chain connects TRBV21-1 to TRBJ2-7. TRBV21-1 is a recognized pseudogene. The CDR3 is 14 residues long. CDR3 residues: CASSKGSWFAEQYF. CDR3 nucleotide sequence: TGTGCCAGCAGCAAAGGGTCATGGTTCGCCGAGCAGTACTTC.